One and the same sample provided the 32 T cell receptor beta chains below, sequenced in a study of tumor-infiltrating lymphocytes in primary liver carcinoma. Unsorted whole blood supplied the RNA, and germline DNA was extracted too. The template, approximately 500 ng total RNA, yielded TCR beta cDNA made with a constant-region primer. Three-round nested multiplex PCR performed with slightly modified ARM-PCR produced the TCR beta libraries. TRBV1-TRBV30 forward and Cbeta reverse primers drove the first two approximately 11-cycle rounds. Via MiXCR, TCRdb re-called the multiplex PCR reads, giving one row per CDR3 protein. The sample yields nearly 200,000 distinct CDR3 sequences, around 60% seen once. The sample consisted of peripheral blood. Source of these receptors: a woman aged 55-75 years with primary liver carcinoma and hepatitis B virus infection.

A word on this clonotype: Since a much larger clone is just one base distant, this may be a read error. The genes are TRBV29-1 and TRBJ1-1, with TRBD1 as a possible D gene (5 bases). CDR1 and CDR2 (germline): SQVTM, ANQGSEA. This CDR3 comprises 18 residues. CDR3 sequence (DNA): TGCAGCGTTGAAGATCTTCTGGGATATAGCCACAGGAACTCTGAAGCTTTCTTT. Its translation is CSVEDLLGYSHRNSEAFF. Drawing the rest from reference TRBV29-1 and TRBJ1-1, the complete variable domain is SAVISQKPSRDICQRGTSLTIQCQVDSQVTMMFWYRQQPGQSLTLIATANQGSEATYESGFVIDKFPISRPNLTFSTLTVSNMSPEDSSIYLCSVEDLLGYSHRNSEAFFGQGTRLTVV.

This clonotype was counted at least ten times. V usage is TRBV4-2 and J usage is TRBJ2-5; 14 bases match TRBD2. Germline V gene sequence: CDR1 LGHNA, CDR2 YNFKEQ. V shed 4 bases, J shed 0 bases, and the junction held 1 base outside the gene matches. The CDR3 sequence is 16 residues long. CDR3 nucleotides: TGTGCCAGCAGCCCGACTAGCGGGAGGGACCAAGAGACCCAGTACTTC. Translated, it gives CASSPTSGRDQETQYF.

This clonotype was detected ten times or more. The chain recombines TRBV29-1 with TRBJ2-1; 7 bases map to TRBD1. This CDR3 contains 16 residues. The junction had 13 bases not matched to a gene; V was cut back by 3 bases and J by 5 bases. Per germline, CDR1 SQVTM and CDR2 ANQGSEA. The CDR3 sequence is CSVDSGRTGDNNEQFF. CDR3 DNA: TGCAGCGTTGATTCTGGACGAACAGGGGACAACAATGAGCAGTTCTTC.

Comments on this clonotype: A much larger clone sits a single nucleotide away, making a read error possible. The chain is built from TRBV12-3 or TRBV12-4 and TRBJ1-5; possible D gene TRBD1, 5 bases. The CDR3 length is 17 residues. V dropped 3 bases and J dropped 2 bases, with 17 bases sitting between them. In DNA form, the CDR3 reads TGTGCCAGCAGTTTTGGGGACCACCGGGGGGGCAATCAGCCCCAGCATTTT. It yields the protein CASSFGDHRGGNQPQHF.

Concerning this clonotype: This may arise from a read error, as a much more abundant clone is one base away. The J gene is TRBJ1-1, the V gene TRBV4-2; D unclear. Trimming pared 0 bases from V and 1 base from J, leaving 15 bases between. This CDR3 is built from 17 residues. CDR1 and CDR2 (germline): LGHNA, YNFKEQ. The DNA for the CDR3 is TGTGCCAGCAGCCAAGATCCTAGTATTGAGGAGAACACTGAAGCTTTCTTT. Amino acid sequence: CASSQDPSIEENTEAFF.

Comment on this clonotype: This may stem from a read error, because a much larger clone lies one nucleotide away. The CDR3 here is CASSDWGVNQPQHF. The CDR3 bases are TGTGCCAGCAGTGATTGGGGGGTCAATCAGCCCCAGCATTTT. This chain connects TRBV6-1 to TRBJ1-5, with D perhaps TRBD1 (5 bases). This CDR3 is built from 14 residues. CDR1 MNHNS and CDR2 SASEGT come from the germline V gene. V lost 3 bases to trimming and J lost 3 bases, with 9 bases between them.

Worth noting for this clonotype: Given a much more abundant clone one base away, this may be a read error. V gene TRBV12-3 or TRBV12-4 combines with J gene TRBJ2-4; 12 nucleotides line up with TRBD2. Unmatched junction bases numbered 10, after V lost 2 bases and J lost 2 bases. The CDR3 runs 19 residues. The CDR3: CASSLMASGRAGTKNIQYF. The DNA of the CDR3 is TGTGCCAGCAGTTTAATGGCTAGCGGGAGGGCCGGGACCAAAAACATTCAGTACTTC.

This clonotype was counted only a few times. This chain links TRBV5-1 with TRBJ2-2; 8 bases line up with TRBD2. J lost 5 bases, V lost 4 bases, and 7 bases had no gene match. The V gene's germline CDR1 is SGHRS and CDR2 YFSETQ. The CDR3 extends over 15 amino acids. This chain's CDR3 is CASSTTSGPTGELFF. The CDR3 nucleotides read TGCGCCAGCAGCACAACTAGCGGACCAACCGGGGAGCTGTTTTTT. The whole variable domain, filled in from reference TRBV5-1 and TRBJ2-2, reads KAGVTQTPRYLIKTRGQQVTLSCSPISGHRSVSWYQQTPGQGLQFLFEYFSETQRNKGNFPGRFSGRQFSNSRSEMNVSTLELGDSALYLCASSTTSGPTGELFFGEGSRLTVL.

V and J are TRBV4-2 and TRBJ2-1, with TRBD2 identical over 8 bases. Germline values: CDR1 LGHNA, CDR2 YNFKEQ. This CDR3 has 15 amino acids. J gave up 8 bases and V 10 bases, and 16 bases lay outside the gene matches. CDR3 loop: CANRQVRLASDEQFF. The CDR3 coding sequence is TGTGCCAACAGACAAGTTAGACTAGCGAGTGATGAGCAGTTCTTC.

This clonotype was found many times. V usage is TRBV4-2 and J usage is TRBJ2-3; 9 bases fit TRBD2. The germline V gene encodes CDR1 LGHNA and CDR2 YNFKEQ. The V gene end was trimmed by 0 bases and the J gene end by 4 bases; junction bases not matched to a gene: 5. The CDR3 extends over 16 amino acids. In DNA form, the CDR3 reads TGTGCCAGCAGCCAAGATGTGACTAGCGGTTCAGATACGCAGTATTTT. It is translated as CASSQDVTSGSDTQYF.

Comments on this clonotype: With a much larger clone just one base away, this may be a read error. The chain recombines TRBV4-2 with TRBJ1-2; 7 nucleotides line up with TRBD1. Germline CDR1 is LGHNA and CDR2 is YNFKEQ. This CDR3 is 15 amino acids long. V dropped 2 bases and J dropped 8; count of bases not matched to a gene: 11. This chain's CDR3 is CASSQFRGQRSGYTF. The DNA of the CDR3 is TGTGCCAGCAGCCAATTCCGGGGACAGCGTTCCGGCTACACCTTC.

The chain is built from TRBV4-1 and TRBJ2-3; 7 bases align to TRBD2. This CDR3 has 17 residues. CDR1 MGHRA and CDR2 YSYEKL come from the germline V gene. The ends lost 2 bases at V and 4 bases at J; junction bases unmatched: 12. The CDR3 spells CASSQPRGRASADTQYF. In DNA, the CDR3 is TGCGCCAGCAGCCAACCCCGAGGGAGGGCTAGCGCAGATACGCAGTATTTT.

For this clonotype: A much larger clonotype is one base distant, so this may be a read error. This chain connects TRBV6-6 to TRBJ1-5; D may be TRBD1 (5 bases). The CDR3 extends over 13 amino acids. From germline, CDR1 is MNHNY and CDR2 SVGAGI (reference sequence). V was pared by 7 bases and J by 7 bases, with 14 bases between. CDR3 sequence: CASTRGEAQPQHF. The CDR3 nucleotides read TGTGCCAGCACCCGAGGGGAGGCGCAGCCCCAGCATTTT.

The chain is built from TRBV10-3 and TRBJ2-3, with 10 bases fitting TRBD2. The CDR3 runs 15 residues. J gave up 6 bases and V 9 bases, and 12 bases lay outside the gene matches. Germline-derived CDR1 and CDR2 are ENHRY and SYGVKD. This CDR3 is CAINEREGNADTQYF. The CDR3 nucleotides are TGTGCCATTAACGAGCGGGAGGGAAATGCGGATACGCAGTATTTT.

Concerning this clonotype itself: This may come from a read error, since a much larger clone is one base off. This chain connects TRBV13 to TRBJ2-1, with TRBD2 matching over 7 bases. From germline, CDR1 is PRHDT and CDR2 FYEKMQ (reference sequence). The V and J ends lost 5 bases and 4 bases, in that order; junction bases with no gene match: 11. This CDR3 spans 16 amino acids. CDR3 residues: CASSPGPAGPYNEQFF. The CDR3 bases are TGTGCCAGCAGCCCGGGACCAGCGGGACCTTACAATGAGCAGTTCTTC.

Many counts were recorded for this clonotype. V usage is TRBV11-3 and J usage is TRBJ2-3; 9 bases agree with TRBD1. Germline V lookup: CDR1 SGHNT, CDR2 YENEEA. This CDR3 is built from 18 residues. The V gene end was trimmed by 5 bases and the J gene end by 6 bases; junction bases not matched to a gene: 18. CDR3 residues: CASSTNPRTGDFRDTQYF. The DNA for the CDR3 is TGTGCCAGCAGCACCAACCCCCGGACAGGGGATTTTAGGGATACGCAGTATTTT.

Turning to this clonotype: Relative to the germline gene, one junction end is altered; a read error may explain this. V is TRBV11-2 and J is TRBJ2-1; TRBD2 is a possible D gene (5 bases). The CDR3 loop spans 16 amino acids. Germline loops: CDR1 SGHAT, CDR2 FQNNGV. The CDR3 sequence: CASSFVAGQPYNKQFF. DNA of the CDR3: TGTGCCAGCAGCTTCGTGGCGGGCCAACCCTACAATAAGCAGTTCTTC.

Turning to this clonotype: In this CDR3 the conserved last residue, phenylalanine or tryptophan, is missing, so a read error is likely. The rearrangement joins TRBV11-2 to TRBJ1-4, with a possible D match to TRBD1 (5 bases). Germline V gene sequence: CDR1 SGHAT, CDR2 FQNNGV. CDR3 length: 14 amino acids. For the CDR3, the DNA is TGTGCCAGTAGCTCCGGAAATGGGGTGGGGGAACTGTTTTTA. This translates into CASSSGNGVGELFL.

With respect to this clonotype: Mismatch with germline at one junction end may stem from a read error. The rearrangement joins TRBV11-2 to TRBJ1-1; no firm D call. This CDR3 has 16 residues. In germline, CDR1 is SGHAT, CDR2 FQNNGV. The CDR3: CASSLDLWATNTEAIF. CDR3 bases: TGTGCCAGCAGCTTAGATCTTTGGGCCACGAACACTGAGGCTATCTTT.

This clonotype was detected only a few times. The rearrangement links TRBV4-1 to TRBJ2-5; 12 bases agree with TRBD2. Unmatched junction bases numbered 29, after V lost 4 bases and J lost 5 bases. The CDR3 totals 23 residues. Germline assignment: CDR1 MGHRA and CDR2 YSYEKL. The CDR3 sequence: CASSLDLYGTSGFGSAHAETQYF. The CDR3 region has the DNA TGCGCCAGCAGCCTTGACCTATACGGGACTAGCGGGTTCGGATCGGCTCATGCCGAGACCCAGTACTTC.

The chain uses TRBV28 and TRBJ2-1, with D possibly matching TRBD2 (6 bases). CDR1 is MDHEN and CDR2 is SYDVKM in the germline V gene. Trimming shortened V by 3 bases and J by 7 bases, and 10 bases separated the two germline ends. The CDR3 totals 13 residues. The CDR3 coding sequence is TGTGCCAGCAGTTTGGTCAGCGGGAATGAGCAGTTCTTC. Amino acid sequence: CASSLVSGNEQFF.

A remark on this clonotype: A junction boundary mismatches the germline segment, possibly from a read error. The chain links TRBV6-5 to TRBJ1-2; D is possibly TRBD1 (5 bases). The germline gives CDR1 MNHEY, CDR2 SVGAGI. The CDR3 extends over 14 amino acids. In DNA, the CDR3 is TGTGCCAGCAGTTACACAACAGGTCAATATGTCTACACCTTC. Protein product: CASSYTTGQYVYTF.

This clonotype was counted once. The CDR3 does not close with the conserved phenylalanine or tryptophan, likely indicating a read error. This rearrangement joins TRBV12-3 or TRBV12-4 to TRBJ2-2; D is possibly TRBD2 (5 bases). V was trimmed by 3 bases and J by 8 bases, leaving 13 bases between them. This CDR3 contains 14 residues. The CDR3 loop reads CASSFTRGSGELFS. CDR3 nucleotide sequence: TGTGCCAGCAGTTTCACTAGAGGGTCGGGGGAGCTGTTTTCT.

This clonotype has a count of ten or more. The chain couples TRBV6-5 to TRBJ2-7; D may be TRBD2 (7 bases). The CDR3 contains 14 residues. V was clipped by 1 base and J by 10 bases, with 17 bases between them. CDR1 and CDR2 (germline): MNHEY, SVGAGI. The CDR3 sequence is CASSYFLGGTTQYF. The CDR3 bases are TGTGCCAGCAGTTACTTCCTAGGGGGGACTACCCAGTACTTC.

With respect to this clonotype: This may be a read error, as it is one base from a much larger clone. V usage is TRBV11-2 and J usage is TRBJ2-5; 9 bases line up with TRBD2. This CDR3 region has 16 residues. Germline lookup yields CDR1 SGHAT and CDR2 FQNNGV. The CDR3 nucleotides read TGCGCCAGCAGCCAAGAGGGCGGGAGGGTCAAAGAGACCCAGTACTTC. Encoded protein: CASSQEGGRVKETQYF.

A word on this clonotype: A much larger clone lies one base from this, so it may be a read error. The V gene is TRBV13, the J gene TRBJ1-6; D is unresolved. The CDR3 length is 14 residues. Germline CDR1 and CDR2: PRHDT and FYEKMQ (reference sequence). The CDR3 coding sequence is TGTGCCAGCAGCTTAGGGGCCCCCAATTCATCCCTCCACTTT. It translates to CASSLGAPNSSLHF. The whole variable domain, remainder taken from reference TRBV13 and TRBJ1-6, is AAGVIQSPRHLIKEKRETATLKCYPIPRHDTVYWYQQGPGQDPQFLISFYEKMQSDKGSIPDRFSAQQFSDYHSELNMSSLELGDSALYFCASSLGAPNSSLHFGNGTRLTVT.

Points on this clonotype: An end of the junction does not agree with germline; a read error may underlie this. CDR3 amino acids: CANSSNGHLRCEKPFF. For the CDR3, the DNA is TGTGCCAACAGCTCAAATGGACACCTTAGATGTGAAAAACCGTTTTTT. V usage is TRBV11-2 and J usage is TRBJ1-4; D possibly corresponds to TRBD1 (5 bases). Germline CDR1 is SGHAT and CDR2 is FQNNGV. The CDR3 has 16 residues.

This clonotype turned up a few times. The rearrangement links TRBV15 to TRBJ2-5, with TRBD2 matching over 9 bases. J gave up 4 bases and V 0 bases, and 9 bases lay outside the gene matches. The CDR3 sequence is 17 residues long. Germline CDR1 reads LNHNV; CDR2 reads YYDKDF (reference sequence). The CDR3 reads CATSRDWNSGSLETQYF. In nucleotides, the CDR3 is TGTGCCACCAGCAGAGATTGGAATAGCGGGAGCTTAGAGACCCAGTACTTC.

This clonotype turned up a few times. The chain recombines TRBV14 with TRBJ1-5; no firm D call. Germline V gene data show CDR1 as SGHDN and CDR2 as FVKESK. The CDR3 spans 15 residues. V was shortened by 3 bases and J by 1 base, with 10 bases between the two germline ends. The CDR3 region is CASSQWLGSNQPQHF. CDR3 bases: TGTGCCAGCAGCCAGTGGCTCGGGAGCAATCAGCCCCAGCATTTT. Complete variable domain (other parts from reference TRBV14 and TRBJ1-5): EAGVTQFPSHSVIEKGQTVTLRCDPISGHDNLYWYRRVMGKEIKFLLHFVKESKQDESGMPNNRFLAERTGGTYSTLKVQPAELEDSGVYFCASSQWLGSNQPQHFGDGTRLSIL.

For this clonotype: A much larger clone lies a single base off, so this may be a read error. This sequence joins TRBV10-3 and TRBJ2-7; 8 bases fit TRBD1. Germline CDR1 and CDR2: ENHRY and SYGVKD. The CDR3 length is 12 residues. The CDR3 bases are TGTCCCATCAGTGAGGACAGGGACGAGCAGTACTTC. Its protein product is CPISEDRDEQYF.

In regard to this clonotype: It is likely a read error, because the conserved phenylalanine at the end of the CDR3 is missing. This chain uses TRBV11-2 with TRBJ2-1; D is tentatively TRBD1 or TRBD2 (5 bases each). Germline V gives CDR1 SGHAT, CDR2 FQNNGV. V was shortened by 9 bases and J by 10 bases, with 19 bases between the two germline ends. The CDR3 runs 13 residues. The CDR3 loop reads CASSPRPGPEQFI. CDR3 nucleotides: TGTGCCAGTAGCCCCAGGCCGGGACCCGAGCAGTTCATC.

A note on this clonotype: A much larger clone differs by one base, so this may be a read error. The conserved phenylalanine or tryptophan normally closing the CDR3 is absent here, so this likely arose from a read error. The V and J genes are TRBV5-1 and TRBJ2-7; 7 bases match TRBD1. The J segment lost 3 bases and the V segment lost 1 base, leaving 7 bases of the junction unmatched. Looked up from germline, CDR1 is SGHRS and CDR2 is YFSETQ. The CDR3 spans 15 residues. The CDR3: CASSLSWGQNYEQYL. The CDR3 DNA reads TGCGCCAGCAGCTTGTCCTGGGGACAGAACTACGAGCAGTACCTC.